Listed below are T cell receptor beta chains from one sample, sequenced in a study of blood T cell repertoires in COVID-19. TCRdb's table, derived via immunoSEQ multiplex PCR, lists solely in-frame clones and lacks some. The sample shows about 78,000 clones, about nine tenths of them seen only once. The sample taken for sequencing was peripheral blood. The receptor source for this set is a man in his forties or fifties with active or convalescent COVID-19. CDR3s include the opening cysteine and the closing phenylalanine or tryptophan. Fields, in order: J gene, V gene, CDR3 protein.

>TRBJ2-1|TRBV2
CASSDRPGGDSYNEQFF
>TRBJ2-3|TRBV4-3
CASSQDTGGAVADTQYF
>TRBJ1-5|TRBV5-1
CASSLDGDQPQHF
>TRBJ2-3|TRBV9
CASSVLTGGTQYF
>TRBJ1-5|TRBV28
CASSSPGEGQPQHF
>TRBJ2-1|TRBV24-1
CATSSSLAGYNEQFF
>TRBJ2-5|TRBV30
CAWSGAGLGTQYF
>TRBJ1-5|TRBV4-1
CASSQLVTGQPQHF
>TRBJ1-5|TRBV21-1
CASSKGETGYSNQPQHF
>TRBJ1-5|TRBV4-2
CASSQALNQPQHF
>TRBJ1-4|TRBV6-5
CAIEENNQEKLFF
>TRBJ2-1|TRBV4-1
CASSQGGASKNEQFF
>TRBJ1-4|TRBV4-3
CASSQGGSVEKLFF
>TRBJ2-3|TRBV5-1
CASSPGTSGGVTQYF
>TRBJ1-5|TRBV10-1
CASGFRTDQPQHF
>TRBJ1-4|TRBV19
CASGQGKNEKLFF
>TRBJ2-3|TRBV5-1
CASSVTSAYPNTQYF
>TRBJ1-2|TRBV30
CAWSQGSGGYTF
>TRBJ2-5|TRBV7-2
CASSLSGGAGETQYF
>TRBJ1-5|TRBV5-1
CASSEQGDSNQPQHF
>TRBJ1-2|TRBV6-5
CASSRVQDSYGYTF
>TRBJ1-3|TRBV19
CASRQGSGNTIYF
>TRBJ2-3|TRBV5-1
CASRAGGGTDTQYF
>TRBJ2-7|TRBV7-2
CASSPMGGRGSSYEQYF
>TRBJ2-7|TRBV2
CASRDSYEQYF
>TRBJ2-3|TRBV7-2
CASSIASGGAGDTQYF
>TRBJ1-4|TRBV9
CASSPNRARNEKLFF
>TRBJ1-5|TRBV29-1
CSVAGHRNQPQHF
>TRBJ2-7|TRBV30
CACDRGQSYEQYF
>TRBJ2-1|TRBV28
CASGGGDNEQFF
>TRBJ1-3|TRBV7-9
CASSLLAGVGGNTIYF
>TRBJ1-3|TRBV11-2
CASSSITGGGGNTIYF
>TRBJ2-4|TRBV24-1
CATSEPGESIQYF
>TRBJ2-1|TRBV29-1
CSATRGDSFYNEQFF
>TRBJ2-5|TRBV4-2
CASSQEGGRGETQYF
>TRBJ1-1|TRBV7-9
CASSPGAENTEAFF
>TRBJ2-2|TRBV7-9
CASSPPGTGELFF
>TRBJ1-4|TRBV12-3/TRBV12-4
CASKTGQGEKLFF
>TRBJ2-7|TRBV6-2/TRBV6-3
CASSALREQGIRSYEQYF
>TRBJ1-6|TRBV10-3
CAISGGDRDNSPLHF
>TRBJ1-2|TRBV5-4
CASRPGFVGNYGYTF
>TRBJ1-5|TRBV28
CASSSRQAQHF
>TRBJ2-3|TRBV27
CASTSHVLTGTDTQYF
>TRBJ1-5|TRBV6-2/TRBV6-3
CASSYSGQGNQPQHF
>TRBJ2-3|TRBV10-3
CAISESKGLAGGRDTQYF
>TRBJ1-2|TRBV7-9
CASRDGQFYGYTF
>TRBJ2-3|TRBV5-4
CASTSLGDSDTQYF
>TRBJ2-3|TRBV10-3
CAISETTSGQSTDTQYF
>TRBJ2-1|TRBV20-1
CSASGGGVDEQFF
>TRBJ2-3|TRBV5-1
CASDTGGGADTQYF
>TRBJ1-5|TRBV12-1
CASSFGAGNIRDYQPQHF
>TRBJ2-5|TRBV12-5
CASAGNTGDQETQYF
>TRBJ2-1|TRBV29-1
CSIDSGSFYNEQFF
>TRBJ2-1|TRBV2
CASSERESVNEQFF